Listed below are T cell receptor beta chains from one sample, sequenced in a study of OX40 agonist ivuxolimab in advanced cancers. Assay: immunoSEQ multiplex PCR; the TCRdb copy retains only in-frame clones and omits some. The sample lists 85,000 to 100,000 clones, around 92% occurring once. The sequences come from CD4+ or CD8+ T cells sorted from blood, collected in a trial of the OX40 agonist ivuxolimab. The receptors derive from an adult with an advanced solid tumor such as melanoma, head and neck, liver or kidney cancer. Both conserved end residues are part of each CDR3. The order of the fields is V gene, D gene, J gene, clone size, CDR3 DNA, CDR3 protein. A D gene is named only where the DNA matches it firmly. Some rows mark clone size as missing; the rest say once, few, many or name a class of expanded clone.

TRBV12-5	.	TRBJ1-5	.	TGTGCTAGTGGCTACGAATCTAATCAGCCCCAGCATTTT	CASGYESNQPQHF
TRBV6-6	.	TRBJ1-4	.	TGTGCCAGCAGTTACGATCTGAAACTGTTTTTT	CASSYDLKLFF
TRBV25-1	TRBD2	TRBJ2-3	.	TGTGCCAGCACCCAAGCGGGGCCGAGCACAGATACGCAGTATTTT	CASTQAGPSTDTQYF
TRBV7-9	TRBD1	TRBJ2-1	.	TGTGCCAGCAGCCTCCGACAGGGGGCGAGGGTCAATGAGCAGTTCTTC	CASSLRQGARVNEQFF
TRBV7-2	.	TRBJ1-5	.	TGTGCCAGCAGCGCCCGGCGGGGATCTCAGCCCCAGCATTTT	CASSARRGSQPQHF
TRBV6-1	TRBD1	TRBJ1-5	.	TGTGCCAGCAGCGATCTTCCAGGGGGCGGCCAGCCCCAGCATTTT	CASSDLPGGGQPQHF
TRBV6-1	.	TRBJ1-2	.	TGTGCCAGCAGTGAATCTCGACGCGTGGGCGCTCTAATCTATGGCTACACCTTC	CASSESRRVGALIYGYTF
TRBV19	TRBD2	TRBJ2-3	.	TGTGCCAGTAGTCCAAGGACTAGCGGGGGACCCACGAATACGCAGTATTTT	CASSPRTSGGPTNTQYF
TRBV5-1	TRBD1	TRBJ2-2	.	TGCGCCAGCAGAATATTGACAGGGGACACCGGGGAGCTGTTTTTT	CASRILTGDTGELFF
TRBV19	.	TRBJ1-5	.	TGTGCCAGTAGTCGGGTGGGGACGGAACAGCCCCAGCATTTT	CASSRVGTEQPQHF
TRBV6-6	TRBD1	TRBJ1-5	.	TGTGCCAGCAGTTACTCGGGACAGGGAGGACAGCCCCAGCATTTT	CASSYSGQGGQPQHF
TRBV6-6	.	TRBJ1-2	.	TGTGCCAGCAGTTACCTGTTACGGGACTATGGCTACACCTTC	CASSYLLRDYGYTF
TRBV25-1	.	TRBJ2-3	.	TGTGCCAGCAGTGCCGCGACAGATACGCAGTATTTT	CASSAATDTQYF
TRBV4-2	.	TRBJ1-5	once	TGTGCCAGCAGCCAAGATGCGGGGGATCAGCCCCAGCATTTT	CASSQDAGDQPQHF
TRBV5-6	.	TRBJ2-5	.	TGTGCCAGCAGTTCCCTAAACAGGGTCGGGATCGAGACCCAGTACTTC	CASSSLNRVGIETQYF
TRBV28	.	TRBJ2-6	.	TGTGCCAGCAGTACCTCTTACTACTCTGGGGCCAACGTCCTGACTTTC	CASSTSYYSGANVLTF
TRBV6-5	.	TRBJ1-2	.	TGTGCCAGCAGTTTAATGAGCCATTCCGGGTATGGCTACACCTTC	CASSLMSHSGYGYTF
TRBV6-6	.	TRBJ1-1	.	TGTGCCAGCAGCCCACCAGGGGCGAAGAACACTGAAGCTTTCTTT	CASSPPGAKNTEAFF
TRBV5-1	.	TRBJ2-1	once	TGCGCCAGCAGCCCCGATGCCGGGCCCCACAATGAGCAGTTCTTC	CASSPDAGPHNEQFF
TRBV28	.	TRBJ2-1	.	TGTGCCAGCAGTTTTCAAAGGGCAGGGGAGTTCTTC	CASSFQRAGEFF
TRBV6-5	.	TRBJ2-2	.	TGTGCCAGCTTCAAAATGGGGGACACCGGGGAGCTGTTTTTT	CASFKMGDTGELFF
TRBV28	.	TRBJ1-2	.	TGTGCCAGCAGCTCCGGGACACCCGTCGGCTACACCTTC	CASSSGTPVGYTF
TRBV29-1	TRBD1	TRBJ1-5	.	TGCAGCGTTCGACAGGGAAATCAGCCCCAGCATTTT	CSVRQGNQPQHF
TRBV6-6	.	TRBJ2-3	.	TGTGCCAGCAGTTTTACACTGGGGGATACGCAGTATTTT	CASSFTLGDTQYF
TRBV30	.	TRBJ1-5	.	TGTGCCTGGAGTGTATCGACCGGTGGGCCCCAGCATTTT	CAWSVSTGGPQHF
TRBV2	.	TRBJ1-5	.	TGTGCCAGCAGCTCGGGAAGAAGCCTGCATTTT	CASSSGRSLHF
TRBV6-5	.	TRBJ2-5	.	TGTGCCAGCAGAAGGGGCCGGGGGCCCAGTGAGACCCAGTACTTC	CASRRGRGPSETQYF
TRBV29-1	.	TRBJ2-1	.	TGCAGCGTTCAATTAGCCTACAATGAGCAGTTCTTC	CSVQLAYNEQFF
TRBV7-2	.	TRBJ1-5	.	TGTGCCAGCAGCTTAGCCCCGGGGGGGAATCAGCCCCAGCATTTT	CASSLAPGGNQPQHF
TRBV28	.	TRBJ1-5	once	TGTGCCAGCACGGCAGTCGATCTTTATCAGCCCCAGCATTTT	CASTAVDLYQPQHF
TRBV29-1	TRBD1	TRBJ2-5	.	TGCAGCGTTCAGGGACAGCCTGAAGAGACCCAGTACTTC	CSVQGQPEETQYF
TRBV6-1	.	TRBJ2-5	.	TGTGCCAGCAGTGAAACGAACAGGGAGGGCGAGACCCAGTACTTC	CASSETNREGETQYF
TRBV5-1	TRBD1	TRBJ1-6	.	TGCGCCAGCAGCTTGGATCCAGGGGGTGATTCACCCCTCCACTTT	CASSLDPGGDSPLHF
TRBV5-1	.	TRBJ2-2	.	TGCGCCAGCAGCGCGTCGGCGAACACCGGGGAGCTGTTTTTT	CASSASANTGELFF
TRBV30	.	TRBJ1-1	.	TGTGCCTGGAAACCGCAGCCGAACACTGAAGCTTTCTTT	CAWKPQPNTEAFF